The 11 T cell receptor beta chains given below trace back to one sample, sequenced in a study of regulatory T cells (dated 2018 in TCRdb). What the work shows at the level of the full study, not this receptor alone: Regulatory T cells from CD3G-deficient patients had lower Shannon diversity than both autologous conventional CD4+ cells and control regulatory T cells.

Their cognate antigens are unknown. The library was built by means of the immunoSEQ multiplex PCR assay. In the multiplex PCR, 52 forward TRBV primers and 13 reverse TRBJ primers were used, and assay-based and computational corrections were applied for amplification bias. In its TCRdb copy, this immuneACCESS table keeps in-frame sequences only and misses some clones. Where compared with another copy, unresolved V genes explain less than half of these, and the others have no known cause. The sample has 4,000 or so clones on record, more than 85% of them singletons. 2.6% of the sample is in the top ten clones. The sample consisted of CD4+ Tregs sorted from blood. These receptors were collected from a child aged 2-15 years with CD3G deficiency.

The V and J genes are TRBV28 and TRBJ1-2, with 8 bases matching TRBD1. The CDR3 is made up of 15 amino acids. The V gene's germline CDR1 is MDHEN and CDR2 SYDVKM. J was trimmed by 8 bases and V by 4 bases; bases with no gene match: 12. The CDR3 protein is CASSSPDRGKLGYTF. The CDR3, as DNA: TGTGCCAGCAGTTCTCCCGACAGGGGAAAGCTCGGCTACACCTTC.

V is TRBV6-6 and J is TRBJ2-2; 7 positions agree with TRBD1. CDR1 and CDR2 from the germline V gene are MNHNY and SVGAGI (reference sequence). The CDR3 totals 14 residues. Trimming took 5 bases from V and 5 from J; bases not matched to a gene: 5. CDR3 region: CASSMNRGTGELFF. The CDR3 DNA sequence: TGTGCCAGCAGTATGAACAGGGGAACCGGGGAGCTGTTTTTT.

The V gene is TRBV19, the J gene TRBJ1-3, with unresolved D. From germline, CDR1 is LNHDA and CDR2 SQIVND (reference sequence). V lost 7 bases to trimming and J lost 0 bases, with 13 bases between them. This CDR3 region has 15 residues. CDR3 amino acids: CASTPGQSSGNTIYF. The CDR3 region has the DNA TGTGCCAGTACCCCTGGGCAATCCTCTGGAAACACCATATATTTT. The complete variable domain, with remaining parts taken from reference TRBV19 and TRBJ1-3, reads DGGITQSPKYLFRKEGQNVTLSCEQNLNHDAMYWYRQDPGQGLRLIYYSQIVNDFQKGDIAEGYSVSREKKESFPLTVTSAQKNPTAFYLCASTPGQSSGNTIYFGEGSWLTVV.

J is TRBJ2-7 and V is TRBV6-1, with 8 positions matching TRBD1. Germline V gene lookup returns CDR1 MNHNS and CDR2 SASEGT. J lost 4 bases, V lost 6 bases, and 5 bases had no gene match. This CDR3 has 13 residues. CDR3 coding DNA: TGTGCCAGCAGCAGGGGGCCAATGTACGAGCAGTACTTC. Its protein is CASSRGPMYEQYF.

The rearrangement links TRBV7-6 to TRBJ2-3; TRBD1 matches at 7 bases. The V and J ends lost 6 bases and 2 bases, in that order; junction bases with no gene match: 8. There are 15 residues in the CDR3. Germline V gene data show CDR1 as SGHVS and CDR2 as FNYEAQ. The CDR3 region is CASSTGAKNTDTQYF. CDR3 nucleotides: TGTGCCAGCAGTACAGGGGCTAAGAACACAGATACGCAGTATTTT.

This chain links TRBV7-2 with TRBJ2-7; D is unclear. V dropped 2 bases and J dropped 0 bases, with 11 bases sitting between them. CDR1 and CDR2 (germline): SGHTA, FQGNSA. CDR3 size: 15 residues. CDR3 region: CASSLQAFSSYEQYF. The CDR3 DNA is TGTGCCAGCAGCTTACAGGCTTTCAGCTCCTACGAGCAGTACTTC.

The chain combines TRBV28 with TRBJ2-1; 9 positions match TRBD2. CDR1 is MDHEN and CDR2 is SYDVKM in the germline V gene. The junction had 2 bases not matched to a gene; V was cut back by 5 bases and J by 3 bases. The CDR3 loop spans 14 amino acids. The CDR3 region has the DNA TGTGCCAGCAGTGTTAGCGGGGGCTACAATGAGCAGTTCTTC. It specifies CASSVSGGYNEQFF.

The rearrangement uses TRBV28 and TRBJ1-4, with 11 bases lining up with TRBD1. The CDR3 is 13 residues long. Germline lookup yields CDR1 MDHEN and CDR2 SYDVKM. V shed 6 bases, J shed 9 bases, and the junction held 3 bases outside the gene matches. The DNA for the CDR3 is TGTGCCAGCAGCTTGGACAGGGGGCAAAAACTGTTTTTT. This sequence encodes CASSLDRGQKLFF.

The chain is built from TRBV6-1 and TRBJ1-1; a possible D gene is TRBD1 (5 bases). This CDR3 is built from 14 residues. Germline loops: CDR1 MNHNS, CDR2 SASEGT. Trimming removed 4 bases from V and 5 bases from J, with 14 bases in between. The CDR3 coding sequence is TGTGCCAGCAGTGTGGTCAGGGCGGCTACTGAAGCTTTCTTT. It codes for CASSVVRAATEAFF.

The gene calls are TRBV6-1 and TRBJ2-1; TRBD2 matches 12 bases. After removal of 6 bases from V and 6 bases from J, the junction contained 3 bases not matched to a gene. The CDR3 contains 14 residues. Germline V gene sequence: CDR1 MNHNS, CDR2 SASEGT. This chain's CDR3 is CASSASGGGNEQFF. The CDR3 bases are TGTGCCAGCAGCGCTAGCGGGGGGGGCAATGAGCAGTTCTTC.

The CDR3 region is CASSSRPGGYTF. CDR3 nucleotide sequence: TGTGCCAGCAGCTCACGACCGGGAGGCTACACCTTC. The chain has TRBV28 and TRBJ1-2; the D is unclear. The CDR3 totals 12 residues. Germline loops: CDR1 MDHEN, CDR2 SYDVKM. The V and J ends lost 6 bases and 8 bases respectively, with 13 bases between them.